The 30 T cell receptor beta chains presented below share a single source sample, sequenced in a study of blood T cell repertoires in COVID-19. Only in-frame clones appear in the TCRdb table, and some are missing; sequencing was by immunoSEQ multiplex PCR. This repertoire shows 80,000 or so clones, around 82% found once; its top ten account for approximately 7%. Sequences were obtained from peripheral blood. The receptors originated from a human donor in a cohort sampled during active COVID-19.

This chain links TRBV11-2 with TRBJ1-1; 9 bases fit TRBD1. Trimming at V came to 6 bases and at J to 4 bases, leaving 9 bases not matched to a gene. The CDR3 covers 15 residues. Germline CDR1 reads SGHAT; CDR2 reads FQNNGV. The CDR3 is CASRAGTGWFTEAFF. The CDR3 region has the DNA TGTGCCAGCAGGGCCGGGACAGGGTGGTTCACTGAAGCTTTCTTT.

V and J are TRBV2 and TRBJ2-7; D remains unclear. V gave up 7 bases and J gave up 4 bases, with 11 bases separating them. Germline loops: CDR1 SNHLY, CDR2 FYNNEI. This CDR3 has 12 amino acids. CDR3 DNA sequence: TGTGCCAGCACCGAACGAGGTTACGAGCAGTACTTC. Translating it yields CASTERGYEQYF. Based on the CDR3 plus reference TRBV2 and TRBJ2-7, the full variable domain is EPEVTQTPSHQVTQMGQEVILRCVPISNHLYFYWYRQILGQKVEFLVSFYNNEISEKSEIFDDQFSVERPDGSNFTLKIRSTKLEDSAMYFCASTERGYEQYFGPGTRLTVT.

V gene TRBV19 combines with J gene TRBJ1-3, with a weak D call TRBD1 (6 bases). The CDR3 is made up of 15 amino acids. The germline V gene has CDR1 LNHDA and CDR2 SQIVND (reference sequence). The V end lost 1 base, the J end lost 2 bases, and 9 bases lay between the germline ends. The CDR3 is CASSIVEGAGNTIYF. CDR3 sequence (DNA): TGTGCCAGTAGTATAGTAGAGGGGGCTGGAAACACCATATATTTT.

The chain employs TRBV6-5 and TRBJ1-5, with TRBD1 matching over 7 bases. The ends lost 7 bases at V and 5 bases at J; junction bases unmatched: 8. CDR1 is MNHEY and CDR2 is SVGAGI in the germline V gene. The CDR3 sequence is 14 residues long. CDR3 in DNA: TGTGCCAGCACCCCGACAGGGACCGATCAGCCCCAGCATTTT. This codes for CASTPTGTDQPQHF.

This chain uses TRBV18 with TRBJ2-7; 10 positions agree with TRBD1. This CDR3 has 15 residues. Unmatched junction bases numbered 4, after V lost 3 bases and J lost 2 bases. The V gene's germline CDR1 is KGHSH and CDR2 LQKENI. In DNA, the CDR3 is TGTGCCAGCTCACCCACCGGACAGGGGGCCTACGAGCAGTACTTC. Its translation is CASSPTGQGAYEQYF.

This chain joins TRBV6-2 or TRBV6-3 and TRBJ2-7, with D maybe TRBD1 (5 bases). Trimming removed 2 bases from V and 0 bases from J, with 5 bases in between. The CDR3 spans 13 residues. CDR1 MNHEY and CDR2 SVGEGT come from the germline V gene. CDR3 amino acids: CASSYRGSYEQYF. The CDR3 nucleotides are TGTGCCAGCAGTTACAGGGGCTCCTACGAGCAGTACTTC.

Turning to this clone: The germline gene is not matched at one end of the junction; a read error may be the cause. Other DNA sequences from this sample encode an identical CDR3 as well. V usage is TRBV11-3 and J usage is TRBJ2-7, with 9 bases aligning to TRBD1. The CDR3 sequence is 17 residues long. The V gene's germline CDR1 is SGHNT and CDR2 YENEEA. The CDR3 DNA reads as TGTGCCAGCAGTTTAGAGGGTCCCGGGACAGGGTCCTACGAGCAGTACTTC. Encoded protein: CASSLEGPGTGSYEQYF.

The rearrangement joins TRBV11-2 to TRBJ1-5; possibly TRBD1 for D (5 bases). CDR1 is SGHAT, CDR2 FQNNGV, per germline. This CDR3 spans 15 amino acids. V gave up 1 base and J gave up 6 bases, with 13 bases separating them. CDR3 in amino acids: CASSLVGGGTQPQHF. Here the CDR3 DNA reads TGTGCCAGCAGCTTAGTGGGGGGGGGTACTCAGCCCCAGCATTTT.

In DNA form, the CDR3 reads TGTGCCAGCGGCCTTGGGACAGACTACGAGCAGTACTTC. Amino acid sequence: CASGLGTDYEQYF. This chain uses TRBV11-2 with TRBJ2-7; 7 bases match TRBD1. V dropped 8 bases and J dropped 3; count of bases not matched to a gene: 7. Germline CDR1 reads SGHAT; CDR2 reads FQNNGV. The CDR3 consists of 13 residues.

V gene TRBV10-3 combines with J gene TRBJ1-6; 8 bases line up with TRBD1. With V trimmed by 7 bases and J by 3 bases, 5 bases remained unmatched. The CDR3 sequence is 15 residues long. Germline V gene sequence: CDR1 ENHRY, CDR2 SYGVKD. Here the CDR3 DNA reads TGTGCCATCACCGCGACAGGGGACTATAATTCACCCCTCCACTTT. Its translation is CAITATGDYNSPLHF.

This chain uses TRBV5-4 with TRBJ2-4; D is perhaps TRBD1 (6 bases). The CDR3 is 15 residues long. The germline CDR1 and CDR2 sequences are SGHNT and YYREEE (reference sequence). V lost 4 bases, J lost 4 bases, and 15 bases lay in between. CDR3: CASSLRAGVKNIQYF. The DNA of the CDR3 is TGTGCCAGCAGCCTGAGGGCAGGGGTGAAAAACATTCAGTACTTC.

The gene calls are TRBV5-1 and TRBJ2-7; TRBD1 might be the D (5 bases). The CDR3 loop spans 15 amino acids. Germline values: CDR1 SGHRS, CDR2 YFSETQ. With 2 bases removed from V and 0 bases from J, the gap between germline ends came to 12 bases. The CDR3 DNA reads as TGCGCCAGCAGCTTAAACGATGACAGCTCCTACGAGCAGTACTTC. Translating gives CASSLNDDSSYEQYF. Combining the CDR3 with reference TRBV5-1 and TRBJ2-7 gives the whole variable domain KAGVTQTPRYLIKTRGQQVTLSCSPISGHRSVSWYQQTPGQGLQFLFEYFSETQRNKGNFPGRFSGRQFSNSRSEMNVSTLELGDSALYLCASSLNDDSSYEQYFGPGTRLTVT.

The chain is built from TRBV27 and TRBJ1-5, with 9 bases that match TRBD1. Germline V lookup: CDR1 MNHEY, CDR2 SMNVEV (reference sequence). The length of the CDR3 is 15 residues. The V and J ends lost 6 bases and 0 bases, in that order; junction bases with no gene match: 3. CDR3: CASSLDRGSNQPQHF. Here the CDR3 DNA reads TGTGCCAGCAGCTTGGACAGGGGTAGCAATCAGCCCCAGCATTTT.

The V gene is TRBV5-1, the J gene TRBJ1-4; D might be TRBD1 (5 bases). The CDR3 length is 15 residues. V gave up 2 bases and J gave up 3 bases, with 11 bases separating them. CDR1 and CDR2 (germline): SGHRS, YFSETQ. The CDR3 spells CASSLMGQSNEKLFF. The CDR3 region has the DNA TGCGCCAGCAGCTTAATGGGGCAGTCTAATGAAAAACTGTTTTTT.

V gene TRBV5-6 combines with J gene TRBJ2-7; no definite D call. The CDR3 spans 14 residues. V was cut by 1 base and J by 2 bases, with 10 bases left in between. CDR1 and CDR2 (germline): SGHDT, YYEEEE. CDR3 in amino acids: CASSLNSLTYEQYF. The DNA for the CDR3 is TGTGCCAGCAGCTTGAATAGTCTTACCTACGAGCAGTACTTC.

V and J are TRBV5-1 and TRBJ2-7, with TRBD2 identical over 7 bases. This CDR3 has 15 amino acids. Germline V gene sequence: CDR1 SGHRS, CDR2 YFSETQ. The V and J ends lost 0 bases and 0 bases, in that order; junction bases with no gene match: 3. This CDR3 is CASSLEPGGSYEQYF. The CDR3 nucleotides read TGCGCCAGCAGCTTGGAACCGGGAGGCTCCTACGAGCAGTACTTC.

The chain is built from TRBV10-1 and TRBJ2-3, with 8 bases identical to TRBD2. Unmatched junction bases numbered 7, after V lost 8 bases and J lost 3 bases. CDR3 length: 14 amino acids. CDR1 is WNHNN, CDR2 SYGVQD, per germline (reference sequence). The CDR3 loop is CASGAGAGTDTQYF. The CDR3 DNA is TGCGCCAGCGGAGCGGGGGCTGGAACAGATACGCAGTATTTT.

The rearrangement links TRBV18 to TRBJ2-7; 7 nucleotides agree with TRBD1. CDR1 is KGHSH, CDR2 LQKENI, per germline. Unmatched junction bases numbered 3, after V lost 1 base and J lost 0 bases. The CDR3 consists of 15 residues. CDR3 sequence: CASSPRQGSSYEQYF. The CDR3 nucleotides are TGTGCCAGCTCACCACGACAGGGCAGCTCCTACGAGCAGTACTTC.

The chain recombines TRBV29-1 with TRBJ2-7, with 12 bases that match TRBD1. The CDR3 sequence is 13 residues long. Per the germline V gene, CDR1 is SQVTM and CDR2 is ANQGSEA. Germline trimming cut 3 bases from V and 5 bases from J; bases unmatched to any gene: 2. CDR3: CSVEGQGANEQYF. The DNA for the CDR3 is TGCAGCGTTGAGGGACAGGGGGCCAACGAGCAGTACTTC.

The chain uses TRBV27 and TRBJ2-7, with D perhaps matching TRBD1 (5 bases). The CDR3 is 14 residues long. Trimming removed 6 bases from V and 2 bases from J, with 14 bases in between. In germline, CDR1 is MNHEY, CDR2 SMNVEV (reference sequence). The CDR3 region has the DNA TGTGCCAGCAGACGAACAGGATTCCCCTACGAGCAGTACTTC. It yields the protein CASRRTGFPYEQYF.

The chain is built from TRBV7-2 and TRBJ2-3; 9 nucleotides match TRBD2. This CDR3 contains 16 residues. V lost 4 bases, J lost 2 bases, and 7 bases stayed unmatched. Per germline, CDR1 SGHTA and CDR2 FQGNSA. CDR3 residues: CASSSGRGGATDTQYF. DNA of the CDR3: TGTGCCAGCAGCTCAGGGCGCGGGGGGGCCACAGATACGCAGTATTTT. Filled out from reference TRBV7-2 and TRBJ2-3, the complete variable domain reads GAGVSQSPSNKVTEKGKDVELRCDPISGHTALYWYRQSLGQGLEFLIYFQGNSAPDKSGLPSDRFSAERTGGSVSTLTIQRTQQEDSAVYLCASSSGRGGATDTQYFGPGTRLTVL.

The chain recombines TRBV29-1 with TRBJ2-5; 7 bases fit TRBD2. The CDR3 is 11 amino acids. V dropped 7 bases and J dropped 5; count of bases not matched to a gene: 4. Germline lookup yields CDR1 SQVTM and CDR2 ANQGSEA. The CDR3 protein is CSGLALETQYF. CDR3 bases: TGCAGCGGACTAGCTCTCGAGACCCAGTACTTC.

This sequence joins TRBV7-6 and TRBJ1-1; D is perhaps TRBD1 (5 bases). The CDR3 length is 13 residues. V was clipped by 6 bases and J by 7 bases, with 15 bases between them. Germline V gene data show CDR1 as SGHVS and CDR2 as FNYEAQ. The CDR3 here is CASRSFGQGEAFF. The CDR3 DNA reads as TGTGCCAGCAGGTCTTTTGGGCAGGGTGAAGCTTTCTTT.

V and J are TRBV14 and TRBJ1-5; D unclear. V lost 1 base to trimming and J lost 8 bases, with 9 bases between them. Germline CDR1 reads SGHDN; CDR2 reads FVKESK. The CDR3 runs 13 residues. Written as DNA, the CDR3 is TGTGCCAGCAGCCAAGGAGCACTCGAGCCCCAGCATTTT. Translation: CASSQGALEPQHF.

The gene calls are TRBV28 and TRBJ2-7, with D maybe TRBD1 (6 bases). Germline CDR1 reads MDHEN; CDR2 reads SYDVKM. The CDR3 is 16 residues long. Trimming took off 9 bases at V and 3 bases at J, with 24 bases between the two ends. CDR3 bases: TGTGCCAGTCTTTCCGAGGGGACACCAGTGAACTACGAGCAGTACTTC. Translation gives CASLSEGTPVNYEQYF.

This chain links TRBV7-8 with TRBJ2-7, with TRBD1 matching over 7 bases. Germline CDR1 is SGHVS and CDR2 is FQNEAQ. This CDR3 comprises 14 residues. Trimming took 5 bases from V and 2 from J; bases not matched to a gene: 6. As DNA, the CDR3 is TGTGCCAGCAGCCCCCGGGACAGTACCTACGAGCAGTACTTC. This codes for CASSPRDSTYEQYF.

CDR3 sequence (DNA): TGTGCCAGCAGGGGCAGGGGCACCTACGAGCAGTACTTC. It yields the protein CASRGRGTYEQYF. The V gene is TRBV6-5, the J gene TRBJ2-7; D perhaps matches TRBD1 (6 bases). The CDR3 consists of 13 residues. V was clipped by 6 bases and J by 2 bases, with 11 bases between them. Germline V lookup: CDR1 MNHEY, CDR2 SVGAGI.

This sequence joins TRBV4-2 and TRBJ2-1, with TRBD2 matching over 12 bases. Germline CDR1 and CDR2: LGHNA and YNFKEQ. This CDR3 is 16 amino acids long. With 3 bases clipped from V and 4 bases from J, the junction kept 4 bases outside the gene matches. The CDR3 protein is CASSQQTSGGYNEQFF. CDR3 in DNA: TGTGCCAGCAGCCAGCAGACTAGCGGGGGATACAATGAGCAGTTCTTC.

This clone appeared once. The chain employs TRBV5-1 and TRBJ1-2, with D tentatively TRBD1 (5 bases). Germline CDR1 and CDR2: SGHRS and YFSETQ. This CDR3 spans 13 amino acids. V was shortened by 0 bases and J by 5 bases, with 8 bases between the two germline ends. Here the CDR3 reads CASSLGQQYGYTF. The DNA for the CDR3 is TGCGCCAGCAGCTTGGGACAGCAATATGGCTACACCTTC.

This rearrangement joins TRBV19 to TRBJ2-7; TRBD1 matches at 12 bases. Unmatched junction bases numbered 7, after V lost 4 bases and J lost 6 bases. This CDR3 spans 15 amino acids. CDR1 is LNHDA, CDR2 SQIVND, per germline (reference sequence). This chain's CDR3 is CASSTEGQGAGEQYF. The CDR3 DNA is TGTGCCAGTAGTACCGAGGGACAGGGGGCTGGCGAGCAGTACTTC.